The 6 T cell receptor beta chains given below trace back to one sample, sequenced in a study of CD8+ T cells in alopecia areata. After isolation, RNA underwent reverse transcription to generate cDNA as the sequencing template. This table comes from immunoSEQ multiplex PCR, and its TCRdb copy is limited to in-frame clones, with some not included. The sample lists 140,000 to 150,000 clones; roughly three fifths were seen once. The source was CD4+ T cells sorted from blood, collected at week 0. The receptors stem from a human donor with alopecia areata.

V and J are TRBV5-1 and TRBJ2-5; 7 bases align to TRBD2. The CDR3 loop spans 15 amino acids. J lost 7 bases, V lost 0 bases, and 9 bases had no gene match. Germline V gives CDR1 SGHRS, CDR2 YFSETQ. CDR3 in amino acids: CASSLESGAIGTQYF. As DNA, the CDR3 is TGCGCCAGCAGCTTGGAGAGCGGGGCGATCGGGACCCAGTACTTC.

The chain employs TRBV5-6 and TRBJ2-7; no clear D gene. Germline CDR1 and CDR2: SGHDT and YYEEEE. CDR3 length equals 14 residues. V was pared by 1 base and J by 4 bases, with 12 bases between. As DNA, the CDR3 is TGTGCCAGCAGCTTGTCCCCCCTGGGGTACGAGCAGTACTTC. It specifies CASSLSPLGYEQYF.

This clone occurred a few times. The DNA for the CDR3 is TGTGCCAGCAGTGCGTCAGGGAATTCACCCCTCCACTTT. It translates to CASSASGNSPLHF. V and J are TRBV2 and TRBJ1-6, with D possibly matching TRBD1 (5 bases). The CDR3 runs to 13 residues. Germline V gives CDR1 SNHLY, CDR2 FYNNEI. Trimming left V 4 bases short and J 7 bases short, with 8 bases between. The whole variable domain, remainder taken from reference TRBV2 and TRBJ1-6, is EPEVTQTPSHQVTQMGQEVILRCVPISNHLYFYWYRQILGQKVEFLVSFYNNEISEKSEIFDDQFSVERPDGSNFTLKIRSTKLEDSAMYFCASSASGNSPLHFGNGTRLTVT.

Many counts were recorded for this clone. The genes are TRBV7-2 and TRBJ2-5; D may be TRBD1 (6 bases). The CDR3 extends over 15 amino acids. The germline V gene encodes CDR1 SGHTA and CDR2 FQGNSA. V was shortened by 0 bases and J by 2 bases, with 10 bases between the two germline ends. The CDR3 nucleotides are TGTGCCAGCAGCTTAGCGGGGGCGATACAAGAGACCCAGTACTTC. Encoded protein: CASSLAGAIQETQYF.

The chain recombines TRBV25-1 with TRBJ2-6; D is ambiguous. This CDR3 is 14 amino acids long. Germline-derived CDR1 and CDR2 are MGHDK and SYGVNS. Trimming left V 3 bases short and J 1 base short, with 4 bases between. CDR3 region: CASSDISGANVLTF. CDR3 sequence (DNA): TGTGCCAGCAGTGATATTTCTGGGGCCAACGTCCTGACTTTC.

The chain is built from TRBV7-9 and TRBJ2-3; no clear D gene. Germline V lookup: CDR1 SEHNR, CDR2 FQNEAQ (reference sequence). Trimming cost V 5 bases and J 8 bases, with 11 bases left between them. CDR3 length: 12 residues. The CDR3 DNA reads as TGTGCCAGCAGCCCCCCCGGCCCTACGCAGTATTTT. Translation gives CASSPPGPTQYF.